Below are 5 T cell receptor beta chains sequenced from a single sample in a study of shared clonotypes between healthy human individuals. The naive CD8 fraction comprised CD45RO-negative cells positively selected for CCR7 and excluded terminally differentiated effector memory CD45RA+ cells. Profiling relied on immunoSEQ multiplex PCR, and the TCRdb table lists in-frame clones only, not all of them. This table has about 2 million clones, less than 95% appearing once. The sequenced material came from naive CD8+ T cells sorted from blood. These receptors came from a man between 18 and 35 years old in good health.

This sequence joins TRBV2 and TRBJ2-7, with 7 bases lining up with TRBD1. V trimming: 7 bases; J trimming: 2 bases; junction bases outside the gene matches: 8. The CDR3 runs to 14 residues. Germline CDR1 reads SNHLY; CDR2 reads FYNNEI. DNA of the CDR3: TGTGCCAGCAACAAGGGACAGAGGGCCTACGAGCAGTACTTC. Its protein product is CASNKGQRAYEQYF.

The rearrangement joins TRBV2 to TRBJ2-1; TRBD2 aligns across 8 bases. Germline CDR1 SNHLY, CDR2 FYNNEI. There are 14 residues in the CDR3. The V gene end was trimmed by 7 bases and the J gene end by 9 bases; junction bases not matched to a gene: 11. The CDR3 bases are TGTGCCAGCAAACTAGCGGTTAAGGGGGGTGAGCAGTTCTTC. Protein: CASKLAVKGGEQFF.

Remarks on this clone: Other DNA sequences in the same sample also yield this CDR3. The chain employs TRBV5-1 and TRBJ2-7; 8 positions agree with TRBD2. From germline, CDR1 is SGHRS and CDR2 YFSETQ. This CDR3 is built from 13 residues. V lost 4 bases to trimming and J lost 3 bases; unmatched junction nucleotides: 3. The CDR3 sequence is CASSPGLVYEQYF. CDR3 DNA: TGCGCCAGCAGCCCGGGACTAGTCTACGAGCAGTACTTC.

The V call is TRBV30, the J call TRBJ1-1, with D possibly TRBD1 on 6 matching bases. Trimming removed 2 bases from V and 12 bases from J, with 25 bases in between. Germline V lookup: CDR1 GTSNPN, CDR2 SVGIG (reference sequence). The CDR3 runs to 15 residues. CDR3 protein: CAWSPSVGGRAGTFF. The CDR3 DNA sequence: TGTGCCTGGAGTCCTAGTGTGGGGGGCCGGGCTGGGACTTTCTTT.

In this sample, this clone turned up once. The chain uses TRBV6-1 and TRBJ2-7; possibly TRBD2 for D (6 bases). This CDR3 comprises 15 residues. V was cut by 0 bases and J by 3 bases, with 12 bases left in between. Germline values: CDR1 MNHNS, CDR2 SASEGT. The CDR3 sequence: CASSEARGPFYEQYF. The DNA for the CDR3 is TGTGCCAGCAGTGAAGCGCGGGGACCCTTCTACGAGCAGTACTTC.